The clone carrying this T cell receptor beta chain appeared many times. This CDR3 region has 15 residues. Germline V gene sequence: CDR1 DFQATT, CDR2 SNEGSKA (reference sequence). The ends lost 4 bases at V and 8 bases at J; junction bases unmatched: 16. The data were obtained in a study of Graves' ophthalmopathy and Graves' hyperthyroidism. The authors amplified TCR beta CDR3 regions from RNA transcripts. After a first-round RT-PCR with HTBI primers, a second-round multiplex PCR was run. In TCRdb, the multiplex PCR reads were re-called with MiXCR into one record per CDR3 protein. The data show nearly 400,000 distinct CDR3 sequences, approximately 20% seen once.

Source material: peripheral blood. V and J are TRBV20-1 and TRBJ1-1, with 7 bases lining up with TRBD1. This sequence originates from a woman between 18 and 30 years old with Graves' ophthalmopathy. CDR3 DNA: TGCAGTGCTAAACTCCCGGGACAGAGAGTCGCGGAAGCTTTCTTT. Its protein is CSAKLPGQRVAEAFF.